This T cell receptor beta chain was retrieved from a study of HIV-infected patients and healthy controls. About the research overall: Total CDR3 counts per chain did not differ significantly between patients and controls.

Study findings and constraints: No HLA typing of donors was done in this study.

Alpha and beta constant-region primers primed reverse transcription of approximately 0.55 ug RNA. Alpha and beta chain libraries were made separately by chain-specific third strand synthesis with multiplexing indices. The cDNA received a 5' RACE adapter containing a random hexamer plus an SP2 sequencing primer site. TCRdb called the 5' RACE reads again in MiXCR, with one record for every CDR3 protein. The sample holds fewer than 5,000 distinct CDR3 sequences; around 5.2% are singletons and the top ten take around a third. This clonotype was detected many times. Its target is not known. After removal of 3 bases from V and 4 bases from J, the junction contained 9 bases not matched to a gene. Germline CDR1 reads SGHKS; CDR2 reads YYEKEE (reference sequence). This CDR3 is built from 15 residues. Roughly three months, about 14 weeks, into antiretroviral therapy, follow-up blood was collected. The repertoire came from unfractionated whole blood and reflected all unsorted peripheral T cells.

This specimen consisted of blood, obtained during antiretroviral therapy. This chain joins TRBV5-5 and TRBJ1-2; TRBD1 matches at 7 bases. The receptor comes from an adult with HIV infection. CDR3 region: CASSYRDREFYGYTF. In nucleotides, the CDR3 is TGTGCCAGCAGCTACCGGGACAGAGAGTTCTATGGCTACACCTTC.